The present T cell receptor (beta chain) was sequenced within a study of OX40 agonist ivuxolimab in advanced cancers. The germline V gene has CDR1 MNHEY and CDR2 SMNVEV (reference sequence). This CDR3 has 14 residues. Trimming took 4 bases from V and 1 from J, leaving 9 bases between them. Here immunoSEQ multiplex PCR was the method, and the copy in TCRdb shows in-frame clones only, minus some. The table has 45,000 to 55,000 clones, roughly 92% seen once. The rearrangement uses TRBV27 and TRBJ2-3; D is undetermined. The source material was CD4+ or CD8+ T cells sorted from blood, sampled in a trial of the OX40 agonist ivuxolimab. This TCR was sampled from an adult with an advanced solid tumor such as melanoma, head and neck, liver or kidney cancer. CDR3 residues: CASSSTGRTDTQYF. In nucleotides, the CDR3 is TGTGCCAGCAGTTCCACCGGGCGCACAGATACGCAGTATTTT.